Listed here are 7 T cell receptor beta chains from one sample, sequenced in a study of PD-L1 blockade in urothelial cancer. Sequenced by immunoSEQ multiplex PCR; TCRdb stores in-frame clones only, minus some. The sample has approximately 50,000 clones; about 86% are singletons. Time point of the sample: pretreatment peripheral blood. The sequencing here drew on PBMCs, taken around atezolizumab (anti-PD-L1) treatment. All receptors come from an older man with urothelial cancer.

There are a few counts of this clone. The chain couples TRBV4-1 to TRBJ1-5; TRBD1 is a possible D gene (5 bases). The CDR3 consists of 16 residues. Looked up from germline, CDR1 is MGHRA and CDR2 is YSYEKL. Trimming took off 0 bases at V and 10 bases at J, with 19 bases between the two ends. The CDR3 loop is CASSQDLGRAVGPQHF. As DNA, the CDR3 is TGCGCCAGCAGCCAAGATCTCGGCAGGGCCGTAGGTCCCCAGCATTTT.

The chain uses TRBV21-1 and TRBJ2-2; the tabulated D call, TRBD2, remains unverified against the DNA. TRBV21-1 is flagged as a pseudogene. This CDR3 contains 16 residues. CDR3 in amino acids: CASSKILGRAEGELFF. CDR3 in DNA: TGTGCCAGCAGCAAAATACTAGGGAGGGCGGAAGGGGAGCTGTTTTTT.

The rearrangement joins TRBV28 to TRBJ2-3; 7 positions match TRBD1. The CDR3 has 15 residues. Germline-derived CDR1 and CDR2 are MDHEN and SYDVKM. V trimming: 4 bases; J trimming: 4 bases; junction bases outside the gene matches: 8. CDR3 DNA: TGTGCCAGCAGTTCCCTGACAGGGAAAGCAGATACGCAGTATTTT. Its translation: CASSSLTGKADTQYF.

This chain uses TRBV5-1 with TRBJ1-1, with 8 bases aligning to TRBD1. This CDR3 comprises 16 residues. Germline V CDR1 and CDR2: SGHRS, YFSETQ. After removal of 4 bases from V and 1 base from J, the junction contained 9 bases not matched to a gene. The CDR3 DNA is TGCGCCAGCAGCCCCGGGACAGGCGTGTCGAACACTGAAGCTTTCTTT. Protein: CASSPGTGVSNTEAFF.

The V gene is TRBV7-8, the J gene TRBJ1-2, with TRBD1 matching 8 bases. The germline gives CDR1 SGHVS, CDR2 FQNEAQ. CDR3 length: 14 residues. V gave up 1 base and J gave up 8 bases; unmatched junction bases: 6. CDR3 DNA sequence: TGTGCCAGCAGCTTAGGGGACAGGACGGGCGGCTACACCTTC. It specifies CASSLGDRTGGYTF. The full variable domain, its missing parts supplied by reference TRBV7-8 and TRBJ1-2, is GAGVSQSPRYKVAKRGQDVALRCDPISGHVSLFWYQQALGQGPEFLTYFQNEAQLDKSGLPSDRFFAERPEGSVSTLKIQRTQQEDSAVYLCASSLGDRTGGYTFGSGTRLTVV.

CDR3 in DNA: TGCGCCAGCAGTCAAACTAGCGGGTACCAAGAGACCCAGTACTTC. Its translation is CASSQTSGYQETQYF. This chain uses TRBV5-1 with TRBJ2-5; 9 bases are a match to TRBD2. CDR3 length: 15 amino acids. The V segment lost 5 bases and the J segment 0 bases; nucleotides outside the gene matches: 5. Germline CDR1 SGHRS, CDR2 YFSETQ.

This chain's CDR3 is CASSWGVGEAFF. CDR3 DNA: TGTGCCAGCAGCTGGGGGGTAGGTGAAGCTTTCTTT. The rearrangement links TRBV6-1 to TRBJ1-1; D is perhaps TRBD1 (5 bases). In germline, CDR1 is MNHNS, CDR2 SASEGT. The ends were cut back, 6 bases at V and 7 bases at J, with 12 bases in the middle. The CDR3 runs to 12 residues.